The source of this T cell receptor (beta chain) is a study of cytomegalovirus exposure and HLA in healthy donors. The CDR3 runs to 16 residues. V gave up 1 base and J gave up 7 bases; unmatched junction bases: 6. Per germline, CDR1 MGHRA and CDR2 YSYEKL. The PCR used 60 Vbeta and 13 Jbeta primers. Data came from immunoSEQ multiplex PCR; TCRdb stores just in-frame clones and leaves some out. The sample holds around 100,000 clones, around 69% seen once. At least ten counts were recorded for this clone. Sequencing used PBMCs. This rearrangement joins TRBV4-1 to TRBJ2-1; 11 bases are a match to TRBD2. The receptor was derived from a woman in her sixties in good health and CMV-seropositive. The CDR3 DNA is TGCGCCAGCAGCCAAGGACTAGCGGGACCTACAAATGAGCAGTTCTTC. This gives the protein CASSQGLAGPTNEQFF.